Each of the 2 T cell receptor beta chains below was sequenced from the same sample in a study of shared clonotypes between healthy human individuals. Profiling relied on immunoSEQ multiplex PCR, and the TCRdb table lists in-frame clones only, not all of them. The sample includes hundreds of thousands of clones, 96% of them seen just once. The naive CD8 subset, CD45RO-negative cells positively selected for CCR7, excluded terminally differentiated effector memory CD45RA+ cells. Specimen: naive CD8+ T cells sorted from blood. The source is a woman in her twenties or thirties in good health.

The chain joins TRBV10-2 to TRBJ2-7; possibly TRBD2 for D (5 bases). Germline assignment: CDR1 WSHSY and CDR2 SAAADI. Trimming took 3 bases from V and 2 from J, leaving 14 bases between them. The CDR3 spans 15 residues. The CDR3 nucleotides are TGCGCCAGCAGTGACGACTACTTAACTACCTACGAGCAGTACTTC. This sequence encodes CASSDDYLTTYEQYF.

The chain joins TRBV27 to TRBJ2-3; 8 positions agree with TRBD2. Germline V gene sequence: CDR1 MNHEY, CDR2 SMNVEV (reference sequence). J was trimmed by 0 bases and V by 5 bases; bases with no gene match: 7. The CDR3 has 16 amino acids. CDR3 sequence reads: CASSPHPSGSTDTQYF. Here the CDR3 DNA reads TGTGCCAGCAGTCCTCACCCTAGCGGGAGCACAGATACGCAGTATTTT.